This T cell receptor beta chain appears in the sequencing data of a study of human T cells and chemical hapten exposure. Germline V gene sequence: CDR1 MDHEN, CDR2 SYDVKM. The CDR3 is made up of 17 amino acids. V shed 3 bases, J shed 3 bases, and the junction held 10 bases outside the gene matches. As for time point: pre-sensitization, week 0. Documented treatment: therapeutic diphenylcyclopropenone sensitization with weekly scalp DPC. This clonotype was counted between two and nine times. TCRdb analysed the RACE reads with MiXCR anew, one entry per CDR3 protein. This table has some 400,000 distinct CDR3 sequences, roughly 4.6% appearing once.

This clonotype originated in a woman between 50 and 59 years old with alopecia areata. Some clones in this sample may be carry-over from other donors' samples. The sample here was whole blood, taken in connection with sensitization to the hapten diphenylcyclopropenone (DPC). The chain is built from TRBV28 and TRBJ1-5; 8 nucleotides match TRBD1. CDR3 region: CASSFHDRGISNQPQHF. The CDR3, as DNA: TGTGCCAGCAGTTTCCATGACAGGGGAATTTCCAATCAGCCCCAGCATTTT.